The 17 T cell receptor beta chains in this list originate from one sample, sequenced in a study of identical twins. TCRdb redid the calling of the 5' RACE reads with MiXCR, one entry per CDR3 protein. This table holds 450,000 to 650,000 distinct CDR3 sequences, 12% to 15% found once. These data are also associated with another study on yellow fever vaccine responses in identical twins.

Sequencing was performed on CD4+ T cells sorted from blood. The receptors stem from a woman aged 18-30 years in good health.

The rearrangement joins TRBV9 to TRBJ2-6; weak D call: TRBD1 (6 bases). Trimming removed 8 bases from V and 4 bases from J, with 28 bases in between. Germline V CDR1 and CDR2: SGDLS, YYNGEE. The CDR3 has 19 amino acids. The DNA of the CDR3 is TGTGCCAGAGAGGGTGGCAGGGGTCCCCCTGCGGTCGGGGCCAACGTCCTGACTTTC. Residues: CAREGGRGPPAVGANVLTF.

This clonotype turned up a few times. The chain carries TRBV20-1 and TRBJ2-3; D gene unclear. CDR1 DFQATT and CDR2 SNEGSKA come from the germline V gene (reference sequence). V was clipped by 1 base and J by 1 base, with 9 bases between them. The CDR3 runs 14 residues. The CDR3: CSARGPPRTDTQYF. The CDR3 DNA follows: TGCAGTGCTAGAGGCCCCCCCCGCACAGATACGCAGTATTTT.

This clonotype appeared a few times. V is TRBV24-1 and J is TRBJ2-1, with 9 bases identical to TRBD1. Germline-derived CDR1 and CDR2 are KGHDR and SFDVKD. The trim removed 8 bases at V and 1 base at J, leaving 5 bases unmatched. The CDR3 has 15 amino acids. The CDR3 loop is CATTAGTGSYNEQFF. The CDR3 DNA reads as TGTGCCACCACTGCCGGGACAGGGTCCTACAATGAGCAGTTCTTC.

The rearrangement joins TRBV12-3 or TRBV12-4 to TRBJ2-3, with 8 bases aligning to TRBD2. This CDR3 has 13 residues. With V trimmed by 3 bases and J by 5 bases, 1 base remained unmatched. The CDR3 is CASSFLAGDTQYF. The CDR3, as DNA: TGTGCCAGCAGTTTTCTAGCGGGAGATACGCAGTATTTT.

The J gene is TRBJ1-6, the V gene TRBV28, with D tentatively TRBD1 (6 bases). The V end lost 7 bases, the J end lost 5 bases, and 18 bases lay between the germline ends. Germline values: CDR1 MDHEN, CDR2 SYDVKM. This CDR3 is built from 16 residues. CDR3 residues: CASITAGASDNSPLHF. In DNA, the CDR3 is TGTGCCAGCATCACAGCAGGGGCATCGGATAATTCACCCCTCCACTTT.

This clonotype appeared a few times. The chain couples TRBV7-7 to TRBJ2-1; D call uncertain. This CDR3 has 13 residues. Germline CDR1 reads SSHAT; CDR2 reads FNYEAQ (reference sequence). The V and J ends lost 4 bases and 7 bases respectively, with 11 bases between them. CDR3 in amino acids: CASSSDVTNEQFF. As DNA, the CDR3 is TGTGCCAGCAGCTCCGACGTGACTAATGAGCAGTTCTTC.

This sequence joins TRBV28 and TRBJ2-1; the match to TRBD2 covers 15 bases. Trimming took 6 bases from V and 7 from J; bases not matched to a gene: 13. CDR3 length: 18 residues. Germline lookup yields CDR1 MDHEN and CDR2 SYDVKM. Here the CDR3 DNA reads TGTGCCAGCAGCCCAGGACTAGCGGGAGGGATTCGTAAAAATGAGCAGTTCTTC. Translation: CASSPGLAGGIRKNEQFF.

This clonotype was counted ten times or more. The chain couples TRBV10-3 to TRBJ1-1, with 7 nucleotides matching TRBD1. The CDR3 runs to 14 residues. Germline V gene data show CDR1 as ENHRY and CDR2 as SYGVKD. V was pared by 2 bases and J by 1 base, with 1 base of the junction left unmatched. CDR3 nucleotide sequence: TGTGCCATCAGTGAGAGGACAGGGAACACTGAAGCTTTCTTT. This sequence encodes CAISERTGNTEAFF.

With regard to this clonotype: The CDR3 does not close with the conserved phenylalanine or tryptophan, likely indicating a read error. This chain connects TRBV2 to TRBJ1-1; D is unclear. The germline CDR1 and CDR2 sequences are SNHLY and FYNNEI. This CDR3 is built from 12 residues. Trimming removed 7 bases at V and 3 bases at J, with 9 bases between. DNA of the CDR3: TGTGCCAGCACCGGAACGGACACTGAAGCTTTCCTT. It specifies CASTGTDTEAFL.

The chain has TRBV19 and TRBJ2-5, with 10 bases aligning to TRBD1. Germline V gene data show CDR1 as LNHDA and CDR2 as SQIVND (reference sequence). V dropped 6 bases and J dropped 3; count of bases not matched to a gene: 7. The CDR3 loop spans 15 amino acids. This CDR3 reads CASSSRQGAKETQYF. In nucleotides, the CDR3 is TGTGCCAGTAGCTCCAGACAGGGGGCTAAAGAGACCCAGTACTTC.

This sequence joins TRBV11-2 and TRBJ1-1; 7 bases agree with TRBD1. Looked up from germline, CDR1 is SGHAT and CDR2 is FQNNGV. The trim removed 4 bases at V and 0 bases at J, leaving 5 bases unmatched. The CDR3 is 15 residues long. CDR3 nucleotide sequence: TGTGCCAGCAGCTCCTCGACAGGGCTGAACACTGAAGCTTTCTTT. Residues: CASSSSTGLNTEAFF.

V is TRBV20-1 and J is TRBJ2-1; TRBD2 matches at 12 bases. CDR3 length equals 16 residues. The junction had 6 bases not matched to a gene; V was cut back by 6 bases and J by 0 bases. Germline V gene lookup returns CDR1 DFQATT and CDR2 SNEGSKA (reference sequence). Here the CDR3 DNA reads TGCAGTGCCCCGACTAGCGGGAGAGGCTCCTACAATGAGCAGTTCTTC. It translates to CSAPTSGRGSYNEQFF.

This clonotype appeared many times. The chain links TRBV4-1 to TRBJ2-1; D not resolved. Germline V lookup: CDR1 MGHRA, CDR2 YSYEKL. V lost 5 bases, J lost 0 bases, and 14 bases lay in between. This CDR3 has 16 amino acids. CDR3 sequence: CASSTALTSSYNEQFF. CDR3 sequence (DNA): TGCGCCAGCAGCACGGCCCTGACAAGCTCCTACAATGAGCAGTTCTTC.

This clonotype showed up just a few times. The V call is TRBV12-3 or TRBV12-4, the J call TRBJ2-5; 10 nucleotides align to TRBD2. The V gene end was trimmed by 2 bases and the J gene end by 5 bases; junction bases not matched to a gene: 8. The CDR3 totals 16 residues. The CDR3 bases are TGTGCCAGCAGTTTAACAGTGACTAGCGGGCGGGAGACCCAGTACTTC. Encoded protein: CASSLTVTSGRETQYF.

This chain uses TRBV28 with TRBJ2-3; TRBD2 matches at 15 bases. Looked up from germline, CDR1 is MDHEN and CDR2 is SYDVKM. V gave up 4 bases and J gave up 0 bases; unmatched junction bases: 5. The CDR3 sequence is 18 residues long. Here the CDR3 reads CASSSWTSGRASTDTQYF. The CDR3 DNA sequence: TGTGCCAGCAGTTCTTGGACTAGCGGGAGGGCAAGCACAGATACGCAGTATTTT.

V and J are TRBV5-1 and TRBJ1-1; D is unclear. V lost 0 bases to trimming and J lost 5 bases, with 11 bases between them. This CDR3 comprises 14 residues. Germline V gene lookup returns CDR1 SGHRS and CDR2 YFSETQ. The CDR3 loop is CASSLGGGGTEAFF. As DNA, the CDR3 is TGCGCCAGCAGCTTGGGCGGAGGAGGGACTGAAGCTTTCTTT.

This clonotype was counted many times. The rearrangement uses TRBV29-1 and TRBJ2-1; D remains unclear. Per germline, CDR1 SQVTM and CDR2 ANQGSEA. The CDR3 runs 15 residues. Trimming shortened V by 2 bases and J by 3 bases, and 14 bases separated the two germline ends. The CDR3, as DNA: TGCAGCGTTGAATCGTCCACAACAAACTACAATGAGCAGTTCTTC. It encodes CSVESSTTNYNEQFF.